These 21 T cell receptor beta chains originate from one sample sequenced in a study of regulatory T cells in long-lasting Graves disease. Sample time point: newly diagnosed GD, antithyroid drugs for less than 3 months. From PBMCs, RNA was extracted and then used to make the TCR library. The TCR beta library used iRepertoire HTBI primers with Arm-PCR amplification of CDR3. One entry per CDR3 protein results from TCRdb running MiXCR on the multiplex PCR reads. The sample includes around 400,000 distinct CDR3 sequences, about 16% of them seen just once. The sample was peripheral blood mononuclear cells (PBMCs), taken at new diagnosis, from a patient treated with antithyroid drugs. The receptors shown here come from a female donor with Graves disease.

This clonotype was detected many times. The gene calls are TRBV3-1 and TRBJ1-1, with unresolved D. Germline CDR1 reads LGHDT; CDR2 reads YNNKEL (reference sequence). This CDR3 contains 17 residues. The V end was cut by 0 bases, the J end by 2 bases, with 16 bases between. DNA of the CDR3: TGTGCCAGCAGCCAAGATAGGCACGTTCAACTTAACACTGAAGCTTTCTTT. This codes for CASSQDRHVQLNTEAFF.

J is TRBJ1-1 and V is TRBV7-8, with D perhaps matching TRBD1 (5 bases). This CDR3 is 14 amino acids long. Deletions cut 5 bases from V and 1 base from J, with 11 bases between. The germline V gene encodes CDR1 SGHVS and CDR2 FQNEAQ. The CDR3 DNA is TGTGCCAGCAGCCGAATGGGGGGGAACACTGAAGCTTTCTTT. This sequence encodes CASSRMGGNTEAFF.

This clonotype occurred many times. The chain has TRBV15 and TRBJ1-2; D is ambiguous. The CDR3 covers 14 residues. Trimming left V 6 bases short and J 0 bases short, with 11 bases between. CDR1 LNHNV and CDR2 YYDKDF come from the germline V gene (reference sequence). In DNA form, the CDR3 reads TGTGCCACCAGGAGCTCCTGGGCTAACTATGGCTACACCTTC. Translating it yields CATRSSWANYGYTF.

This clonotype was recorded at least ten times. The gene calls are TRBV7-2 and TRBJ1-1, with D uncertain. CDR3 length equals 14 residues. Germline CDR1 and CDR2: SGHTA and FQGNSA. V shed 5 bases and J shed 1 base, with 11 bases lying between them. The CDR3 loop is CASSPLAGNTEAFF. The CDR3, as DNA: TGTGCCAGCAGCCCCTTAGCTGGGAACACTGAAGCTTTCTTT.

The table lists this clonotype with many counts. The genes are TRBV12-3 or TRBV12-4 and TRBJ2-7; no reliable D call. Between the trimmed V and J ends, which lost 7 bases and 4 bases, there was a span of 17 bases. This CDR3 contains 14 residues. This chain's CDR3 is CASTRSPSLYEQYF. The CDR3 region has the DNA TGTGCCAGCACTCGATCGCCCAGTCTATACGAGCAGTACTTC.

This clonotype occurred a few times. J is TRBJ1-5 and V is TRBV6-9; the D gene is possibly TRBD1 (6 bases). Germline V gene lookup returns CDR1 MNHGY and CDR2 SVAAGI. V lost 3 bases and J lost 1, with 19 bases in between. This CDR3 has 18 residues. The CDR3 DNA sequence: TGTGCCAGCAGTTACCCCAGAGGAGATACAGGGAGCAATCAGCCCCAGCATTTT. Its translation is CASSYPRGDTGSNQPQHF.

This clonotype was counted between two and nine times. This rearrangement joins TRBV29-1 to TRBJ1-2; no reliable D call. V dropped 5 bases and J dropped 1 base, with 11 bases sitting between them. CDR3 length: 13 residues. Germline V gene sequence: CDR1 SQVTM, CDR2 ANQGSEA. CDR3 residues: CSVTPGHNYGYTF. DNA for the CDR3: TGCAGCGTTACCCCCGGGCATAACTATGGCTACACCTTC.

This clonotype was counted at least ten times. The J gene is TRBJ2-7, the V gene TRBV4-1; 9 positions match TRBD1. V shed 1 base, J shed 6 bases, and the junction held 7 bases outside the gene matches. The CDR3 is 15 residues long. The germline V gene encodes CDR1 MGHRA and CDR2 YSYEKL. The CDR3 nucleotides read TGCGCCAGCAGCCAAGTCGAACAGGGGGCGAGCGAGCAGTACTTC. Residues: CASSQVEQGASEQYF.

This clonotype was seen many times. This chain connects TRBV12-5 to TRBJ2-1; 14 positions agree with TRBD2. The CDR3 is 17 amino acids. The V gene's germline CDR1 is LGHNT and CDR2 FRNRAP. V was pared by 2 bases and J by 3 bases, with 3 bases of the junction left unmatched. The CDR3 nucleotides are TGTGCTAGTGGTTTGCGGACTAGCGGGAGGTACTACAATGAGCAGTTCTTC. The encoded protein is CASGLRTSGRYYNEQFF.

This clonotype was picked up many times. The chain employs TRBV5-6 and TRBJ2-1, with D possibly being TRBD2 (7 bases). Germline V gives CDR1 SGHDT, CDR2 YYEEEE. The CDR3 covers 14 residues. V lost 7 bases to trimming and J lost 9 bases, with 20 bases between them. The DNA for the CDR3 is TGTGCCAGCCAGGCGGGGGCCAGGGGTCTTGAGCAGTTCTTC. Encoded protein: CASQAGARGLEQFF.

This clonotype came up many times. This chain links TRBV7-8 with TRBJ1-2; D is uncertain. Germline-derived CDR1 and CDR2 are SGHVS and FQNEAQ. Between the trimmed V and J ends, which lost 3 bases and 5 bases, there was a span of 7 bases. This CDR3 spans 12 amino acids. The CDR3 loop reads CASSLVSYGYTF. CDR3 nucleotides: TGTGCCAGCAGCTTGGTTAGTTATGGCTACACCTTC. The variable domain in full, with the rest retrieved from reference TRBV7-8 and TRBJ1-2, is GAGVSQSPRYKVAKRGQDVALRCDPISGHVSLFWYQQALGQGPEFLTYFQNEAQLDKSGLPSDRFFAERPEGSVSTLKIQRTQQEDSAVYLCASSLVSYGYTFGSGTRLTVV.

Worth noting for this clonotype: Given a far larger clone just one base away, this is likely a sequencing read error. This chain connects TRBV7-9 to TRBJ2-4; perhaps TRBD1 as D (6 bases). Near its end, the DNA agrees better with TRBJ2-5, so the J call may be wrong. CDR1 and CDR2 (germline): SEHNR, FQNEAQ (reference sequence). The length of the CDR3 is 14 residues. Here the CDR3 reads CASGLYRDQGTQYF. The DNA of the CDR3 is TGTGCCAGCGGCCTGTACAGGGATCAGGGGACCCAGTACTTC.

This clonotype occurred many times. The J gene is TRBJ2-2, the V gene TRBV5-1; 11 bases line up with TRBD2. V trimming: 7 bases; J trimming: 6 bases; junction bases outside the gene matches: 14. CDR3 length: 17 residues. Germline loops: CDR1 SGHRS, CDR2 YFSETQ. CDR3 sequence: CASQTSGTSSGAGELFF. CDR3 nucleotides: TGCGCCAGCCAGACTAGCGGGACCTCATCTGGGGCCGGGGAGCTGTTTTTT.

The table lists this clonotype with many counts. The chain joins TRBV27 to TRBJ2-6; no firm D call. CDR1 and CDR2 (germline): MNHEY, SMNVEV (reference sequence). V was pared by 2 bases and J by 4 bases, with 3 bases between. CDR3 length: 13 amino acids. CDR3 amino acids: CASSLTGANVLTF. For the CDR3, the DNA is TGTGCCAGCAGTTTAACGGGGGCCAACGTCCTGACTTTC.

In its sample, this clonotype was seen many times. The chain recombines TRBV11-1 with TRBJ2-3, with a possible D match to TRBD2 (5 bases). Per germline, CDR1 SGHAT and CDR2 FQDESV (reference sequence). The V gene lost 5 bases and the J gene lost 7 bases, with 16 bases spanning the gap. The CDR3 has 14 residues. The CDR3 protein is CASSQGLGSNTQYF. The CDR3 nucleotides are TGTGCCAGCAGCCAAGGACTTGGCTCAAATACGCAGTATTTT. The whole variable domain, remainder taken from reference TRBV11-1 and TRBJ2-3, is EAEVAQSPRYKITEKSQAVAFWCDPISGHATLYWYRQILGQGPELLVQFQDESVVDDSQLPKDRFSAERLKGVDSTLKIQPAELGDSAMYLCASSQGLGSNTQYFGPGTRLTVL.

There are many counts of this clonotype. This chain uses TRBV24-1 with TRBJ2-3; TRBD2 matches at 10 bases. The V gene's germline CDR1 is KGHDR and CDR2 SFDVKD. V shed 4 bases, J shed 1 base, and the junction held 4 bases outside the gene matches. The CDR3 runs 16 residues. CDR3 loop: CATSDQGTSGTDTQYF. The CDR3 DNA reads TGTGCCACCAGTGACCAGGGGACTAGCGGCACAGATACGCAGTATTTT.

The chain uses TRBV7-2 and TRBJ2-3; D not certain. Trimming removed 3 bases at V and 4 bases at J, with 11 bases between. Germline loops: CDR1 SGHTA, CDR2 FQGNSA. This CDR3 region has 14 residues. This CDR3 is CASSFLGPADTQYF. The DNA of the CDR3 is TGTGCCAGCAGCTTCCTCGGTCCCGCAGATACGCAGTATTTT.

The sample holds many counts of this clonotype. J is TRBJ1-1 and V is TRBV19; 9 positions match TRBD1. Germline V CDR1 and CDR2: LNHDA, SQIVND (reference sequence). The CDR3 runs 16 residues. Trimming took 5 bases from V and 0 from J; bases not matched to a gene: 7. The CDR3 coding sequence is TGTGCCAGTAGTCACTCCGGGACAGGGTTGAACACTGAAGCTTTCTTT. It codes for CASSHSGTGLNTEAFF. Full variable domain (remainder filled in from reference TRBV19 and TRBJ1-1): DGGITQSPKYLFRKEGQNVTLSCEQNLNHDAMYWYRQDPGQGLRLIYYSQIVNDFQKGDIAEGYSVSREKKESFPLTVTSAQKNPTAFYLCASSHSGTGLNTEAFFGQGTRLTVV.

The chain couples TRBV11-2 to TRBJ1-5; D not certain. The CDR3 loop spans 13 amino acids. The V gene lost 7 bases and the J gene lost 6 bases, with 13 bases spanning the gap. Germline CDR1 is SGHAT and CDR2 is FQNNGV. The CDR3 reads CASTEREGQPQHF. The DNA for the CDR3 is TGTGCCAGCACTGAAAGGGAGGGTCAGCCCCAGCATTTT.

This clonotype showed up many times. The gene calls are TRBV27 and TRBJ1-2; D is possibly TRBD1 (6 bases). The V gene lost 2 bases and the J gene lost 1 base, with 17 bases spanning the gap. CDR1 MNHEY and CDR2 SMNVEV come from the germline V gene (reference sequence). CDR3 size: 17 residues. The DNA of the CDR3 is TGTGCCAGCAGTTTAAAGGGACACCACTACAATAACTATGGCTACACCTTC. Translating gives CASSLKGHHYNNYGYTF.

The chain employs TRBV7-9 and TRBJ1-6, with 7 bases identical to TRBD1. The ends lost 5 bases at V and 7 bases at J; junction bases unmatched: 11. CDR3 size: 16 residues. Germline CDR1 and CDR2: SEHNR and FQNEAQ (reference sequence). CDR3 amino acids: CASSPTGPMRNSPLHF. CDR3 sequence (DNA): TGTGCCAGCAGCCCGACAGGGCCCATGAGGAATTCACCCCTCCACTTT.